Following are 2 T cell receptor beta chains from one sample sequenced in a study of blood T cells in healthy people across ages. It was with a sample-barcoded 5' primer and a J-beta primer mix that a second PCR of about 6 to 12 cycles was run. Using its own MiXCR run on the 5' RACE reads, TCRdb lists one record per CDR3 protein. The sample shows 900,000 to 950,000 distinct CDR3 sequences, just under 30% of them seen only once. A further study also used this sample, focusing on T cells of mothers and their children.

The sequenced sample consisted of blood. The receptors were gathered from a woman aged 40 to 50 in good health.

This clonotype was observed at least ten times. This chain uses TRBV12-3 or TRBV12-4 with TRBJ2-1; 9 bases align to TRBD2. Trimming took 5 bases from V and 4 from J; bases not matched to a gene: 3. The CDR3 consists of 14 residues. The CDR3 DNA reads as TGTGCCAGCAGTCCGACTAGCGGTTACAATGAGCAGTTCTTC. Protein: CASSPTSGYNEQFF.

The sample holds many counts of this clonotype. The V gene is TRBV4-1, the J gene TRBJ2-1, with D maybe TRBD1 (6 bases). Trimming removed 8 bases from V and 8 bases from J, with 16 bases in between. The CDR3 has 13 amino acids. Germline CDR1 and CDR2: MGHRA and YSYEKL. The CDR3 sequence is CASRDTLGYEQFF. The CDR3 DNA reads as TGCGCCAGCCGGGACACCCTGGGGTATGAGCAGTTCTTC.